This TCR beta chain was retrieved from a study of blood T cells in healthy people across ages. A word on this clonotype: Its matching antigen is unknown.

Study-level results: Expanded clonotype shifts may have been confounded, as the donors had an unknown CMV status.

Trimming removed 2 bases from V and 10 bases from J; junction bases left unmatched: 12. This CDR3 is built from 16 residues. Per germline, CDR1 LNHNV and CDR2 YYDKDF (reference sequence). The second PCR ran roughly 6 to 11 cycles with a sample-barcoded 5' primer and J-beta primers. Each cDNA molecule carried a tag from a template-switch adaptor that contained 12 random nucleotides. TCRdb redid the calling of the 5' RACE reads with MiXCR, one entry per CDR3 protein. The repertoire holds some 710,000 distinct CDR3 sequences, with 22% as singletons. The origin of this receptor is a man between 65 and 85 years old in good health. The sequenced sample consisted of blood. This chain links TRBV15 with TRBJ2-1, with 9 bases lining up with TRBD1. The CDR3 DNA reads TGTGCCACCAGCAGACACCTCGGGACAGGGTCTGAAGAGCAGTTCTTC. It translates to CATSRHLGTGSEEQFF. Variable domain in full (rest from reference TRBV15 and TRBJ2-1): DAMVIQNPRYQVTQFGKPVTLSCSQTLNHNVMYWYQQKSSQAPKLLFHYYDKDFNNEADTPDNFQSRRPNTSFCFLDIRSPGLGDTAMYLCATSRHLGTGSEEQFFGPGTRLTVL.